Listed here are 17 T cell receptor beta chains from one sample, sequenced in a study of spatial heterogeneity in lung cancer. Time point specified: sample taken at primary tumor resection. MiXCR was run by TCRdb on the 5' RACE reads, yielding one entry per CDR3 protein. This table holds roughly 39,000 distinct CDR3 sequences, 6.5% to 9.5% found once. Sequences were derived from PBMCs, sampled at surgery. The source is a male donor with early-stage non-small cell lung cancer.

The chain recombines TRBV5-4 with TRBJ2-5; D is unresolved. V lost 0 bases to trimming and J lost 1 base, with 4 bases between them. Germline-derived CDR1 and CDR2 are SGHNT and YYREEE (reference sequence). This CDR3 has 13 residues. This chain's CDR3 is CASSLGTQETQYF. In DNA form, the CDR3 reads TGTGCCAGCAGCTTGGGAACCCAAGAGACCCAGTACTTC.

Many counts were recorded for this clonotype. The chain has TRBV19 and TRBJ1-2, with no clear D. Germline loops: CDR1 LNHDA, CDR2 SQIVND (reference sequence). Trimming cost V 7 bases and J 8 bases, with 23 bases left between them. This CDR3 spans 15 amino acids. The CDR3 DNA reads TGTGCCAGTACCCCGCTCGGGCTTCTTTTGGGGGGCTACACCTTC. Translated, it gives CASTPLGLLLGGYTF.

CDR3 amino acids: CASSEAASGRGNNEQFF. DNA of the CDR3: TGTGCCAGCAGTGAAGCGGCTAGCGGTCGAGGGAACAATGAGCAGTTCTTC. The V gene is TRBV2, the J gene TRBJ2-1; 7 bases align to TRBD2. The CDR3 is made up of 17 amino acids. The germline V gene encodes CDR1 SNHLY and CDR2 FYNNEI. V was pared by 0 bases and J by 5 bases, with 10 bases of the junction left unmatched.

This clonotype was counted between two and nine times. This chain connects TRBV7-4 to TRBJ2-1; the D gene is possibly TRBD2 (5 bases). The CDR3 is made up of 15 amino acids. Germline V gives CDR1 SGHVT, CDR2 SQSDAQ. The V end lost 4 bases, the J end lost 8 bases, and 18 bases lay between the germline ends. CDR3 DNA: TGTGCCAGCAGCTGGGCGGACTTTCGAGTCGATGAGCAGTTCTTC. Translating it yields CASSWADFRVDEQFF.

This clonotype was observed at least ten times. This chain links TRBV12-3 or TRBV12-4 with TRBJ1-1, with unresolved D. V was pared by 6 bases and J by 1 base, with 15 bases between. The CDR3 is 15 amino acids. The CDR3 sequence is CASRRTDGPNTEAFF. The DNA for the CDR3 is TGTGCCAGCAGAAGGACGGACGGACCGAACACTGAAGCTTTCTTT.

This clonotype was seen ten or more times. The chain has TRBV18 and TRBJ1-1; D ambiguous. The CDR3 length is 14 residues. From germline, CDR1 is KGHSH and CDR2 LQKENI. V dropped 6 bases and J dropped 0 bases, with 11 bases sitting between them. CDR3 bases: TGTGCCAGCTCCAAACAGCCCTTGAACACTGAAGCTTTCTTT. Translated, it gives CASSKQPLNTEAFF. The full variable domain, in which reference TRBV18 and TRBJ1-1 provide the parts outside the CDR3, is NAGVMQNPRHLVRRRGQEARLRCSPMKGHSHVYWYRQLPEEGLKFMVYLQKENIIDESGMPKERFSAEFPKEGPSILRIQQVVRGDSAAYFCASSKQPLNTEAFFGQGTRLTVV.

This clonotype has ten or more counts. The rearrangement links TRBV13 to TRBJ1-6; D is possibly TRBD1 (6 bases). Germline V gene data show CDR1 as PRHDT and CDR2 as FYEKMQ (reference sequence). The length of the CDR3 is 14 residues. V was shortened by 6 bases and J by 15 bases, with 21 bases between the two germline ends. DNA for the CDR3: TGTGCCAGCAGTCCTCACAGGGCCAGTCCCCACCTCCACTTT. Its translation: CASSPHRASPHLHF. The full variable domain, rest sourced from reference TRBV13 and TRBJ1-6, is AAGVIQSPRHLIKEKRETATLKCYPIPRHDTVYWYQQGPGQDPQFLISFYEKMQSDKGSIPDRFSAQQFSDYHSELNMSSLELGDSALYFCASSPHRASPHLHFGNGTRLTVT.

This clonotype was observed at least ten times. The chain employs TRBV6-5 and TRBJ1-5; no definite D call. Germline CDR1 reads MNHEY; CDR2 reads SVGAGI. The CDR3 runs 15 residues. V was shortened by 0 bases and J by 2 bases, with 8 bases between the two germline ends. For the CDR3, the DNA is TGTGCCAGCAGTTACTCTACGTGGGGCAATCAGCCCCAGCATTTT. Translation: CASSYSTWGNQPQHF.

This clonotype was counted many times. The chain couples TRBV20-1 to TRBJ1-4; D is possibly TRBD1 (6 bases). Germline CDR1 is DFQATT and CDR2 is SNEGSKA (reference sequence). The CDR3 sequence is 14 residues long. V was pared by 2 bases and J by 5 bases, with 12 bases between. DNA of the CDR3: TGCAGTGCTAGATCCGGACAGCTAAATGAAAAACTGTTTTTT. Protein sequence: CSARSGQLNEKLFF.

This clonotype was observed a few times. The CDR3 DNA reads as TGCAGTGCTGCAGGGGGGAACTATGGCTACACCTTC. The encoded protein is CSAAGGNYGYTF. The chain couples TRBV20-1 to TRBJ1-2; 7 bases map to TRBD1. V gave up 5 bases and J gave up 2 bases; unmatched junction bases: 2. This CDR3 comprises 12 residues. CDR1 and CDR2 (germline): DFQATT, SNEGSKA (reference sequence).

The sample holds a few counts of this clonotype. V gene TRBV19 combines with J gene TRBJ1-5; 9 bases match TRBD1. The CDR3 is made up of 15 amino acids. Germline V gene data show CDR1 as LNHDA and CDR2 as SQIVND (reference sequence). J lost 5 bases, V lost 3 bases, and 5 bases had no gene match. The CDR3 here is CASSIGGQGYQPQHF. In nucleotides, the CDR3 is TGTGCCAGTAGTATTGGGGGACAGGGCTATCAGCCCCAGCATTTT.

This clonotype showed up just a few times. This CDR3 is CASSPGLTGAQGGYTF. CDR3 nucleotides: TGCGCCAGCAGCCCGGGCCTTACAGGGGCGCAGGGTGGCTACACCTTC. This chain joins TRBV5-1 and TRBJ1-2; 7 bases line up with TRBD1. There are 16 residues in the CDR3. Germline assignment: CDR1 SGHRS and CDR2 YFSETQ. The J segment lost 7 bases and the V segment lost 4 bases, leaving 16 bases of the junction unmatched. Filled out from reference TRBV5-1 and TRBJ1-2, the complete variable domain reads KAGVTQTPRYLIKTRGQQVTLSCSPISGHRSVSWYQQTPGQGLQFLFEYFSETQRNKGNFPGRFSGRQFSNSRSEMNVSTLELGDSALYLCASSPGLTGAQGGYTFGSGTRLTVV.

For this clonotype: A much larger clone lies one base from this, so it may be a read error. This chain joins TRBV10-3 and TRBJ1-6; 9 bases agree with TRBD1. The CDR3 loop spans 16 amino acids. CDR1 is ENHRY, CDR2 SYGVKD, per germline. The CDR3 bases are TGTGTCATCAGTGACCGTGGACAGGGGACGAATTCACCCCTCCACTTT. This translates into CVISDRGQGTNSPLHF.

This clonotype occurred a few times. The chain joins TRBV2 to TRBJ2-1; 12 bases line up with TRBD2. Germline V lookup: CDR1 SNHLY, CDR2 FYNNEI. This CDR3 is built from 15 residues. V was pared by 6 bases and J by 9 bases, with 9 bases of the junction left unmatched. The CDR3 here is CASSGLAGRRGEQFF. For the CDR3, the DNA is TGTGCCAGCAGCGGACTAGCGGGGCGCCGAGGTGAGCAGTTCTTC.

This clonotype occurred many times. The CDR3 loop reads CASSRGNEQFF. Here the CDR3 DNA reads TGTGCCAGCAGCAGGGGTAATGAGCAGTTCTTC. V and J are TRBV6-6 and TRBJ2-1, with D maybe TRBD1 (6 bases). This CDR3 is built from 11 residues. Germline V CDR1 and CDR2: MNHNY, SVGAGI (reference sequence). V was cut by 6 bases and J by 7 bases, with 7 bases left in between.

This clonotype was detected ten times or more. This chain uses TRBV19 with TRBJ1-2; 8 nucleotides agree with TRBD1. CDR1 LNHDA and CDR2 SQIVND come from the germline V gene (reference sequence). This CDR3 has 15 amino acids. The ends lost 10 bases at V and 5 bases at J; junction bases unmatched: 15. The CDR3 loop is CATSPDRGSGYGYTF. CDR3 DNA: TGTGCCACCTCCCCAGACAGGGGCTCGGGGTATGGCTACACCTTC. The full variable domain, its missing parts supplied by reference TRBV19 and TRBJ1-2, is DGGITQSPKYLFRKEGQNVTLSCEQNLNHDAMYWYRQDPGQGLRLIYYSQIVNDFQKGDIAEGYSVSREKKESFPLTVTSAQKNPTAFYLCATSPDRGSGYGYTFGSGTRLTVV.

This clonotype was found many times. J is TRBJ1-4 and V is TRBV3-1, with TRBD1 matching over 11 bases. This CDR3 contains 16 residues. Germline CDR1 is LGHDT and CDR2 is YNNKEL (reference sequence). V lost 2 bases and J lost 5; bases outside the gene matches: 4. The CDR3: CASSQPGQGANEKLFF. The CDR3 DNA sequence: TGTGCCAGCAGCCAACCCGGACAGGGGGCGAATGAAAAACTGTTTTTT.